This T cell receptor beta chain was observed in a study of T cell repertoires in cytomegalovirus infection. Background on the study: Public TCR beta signatures marked donors with CMV infection and the matching HLA. Study outcomes and limitations: There were carriers of CMV plus the relevant HLA, and cumulative public TCR beta family frequency identified them. Within the response measured ex vivo, HLA-C-restricted CMV-specific TCR beta clonotypes were dominant.

This clonotype was seen ten or more times. What it binds is not known. This CDR3 has 15 amino acids. CDR1 and CDR2 from the germline V gene are SGHTA and FQGTGA. Trimming shortened V by 4 bases and J by 2 bases, and 9 bases separated the two germline ends. TCRdb processed the reads anew with MiXCR; each CDR3 protein has one entry. Of about 490,000 distinct CDR3 sequences in the sample, more than 15% were seen once. Material: CD8+ T cells from PBMCs. This TCR derives from a human donor in good health (CMV status not recorded). Some clones in this sample may be carry-over from other donors' samples. The V and J genes are TRBV7-3 and TRBJ1-6, with D unclear. In DNA, the CDR3 is TGTGCCAGCAGCTCCGACCGGACCTATAATTCACCCCTCCACTTT. Translating gives CASSSDRTYNSPLHF.